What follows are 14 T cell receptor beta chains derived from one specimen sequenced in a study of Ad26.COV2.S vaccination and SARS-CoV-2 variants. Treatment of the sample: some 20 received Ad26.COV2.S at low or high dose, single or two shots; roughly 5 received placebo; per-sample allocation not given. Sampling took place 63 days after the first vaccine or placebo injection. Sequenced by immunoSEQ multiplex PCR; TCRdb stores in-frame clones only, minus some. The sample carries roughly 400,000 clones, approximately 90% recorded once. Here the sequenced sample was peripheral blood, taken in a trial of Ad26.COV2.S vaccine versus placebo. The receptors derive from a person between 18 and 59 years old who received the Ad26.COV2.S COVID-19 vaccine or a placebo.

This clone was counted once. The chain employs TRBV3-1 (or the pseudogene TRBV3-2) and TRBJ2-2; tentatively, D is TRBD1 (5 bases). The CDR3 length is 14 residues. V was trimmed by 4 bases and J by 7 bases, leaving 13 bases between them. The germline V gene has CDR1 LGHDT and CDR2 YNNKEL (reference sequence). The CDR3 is CASSPKAGIGELFF. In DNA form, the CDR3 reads TGTGCCAGCAGCCCAAAGGCAGGGATCGGGGAGCTGTTTTTT.

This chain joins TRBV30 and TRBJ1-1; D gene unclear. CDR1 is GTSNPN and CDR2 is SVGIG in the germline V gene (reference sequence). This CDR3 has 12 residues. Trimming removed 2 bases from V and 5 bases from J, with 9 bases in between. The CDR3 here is CAWSSMGTEAFF. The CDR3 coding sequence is TGTGCCTGGAGTAGCATGGGTACTGAAGCTTTCTTT.

This CDR3 is CASMGMTQETQYF. The CDR3 nucleotides read TGTGCCAGCATGGGGATGACCCAAGAGACCCAGTACTTC. V and J are TRBV3-1 (or the pseudogene TRBV3-2) and TRBJ2-5; no firm D call. CDR1 LGHDT and CDR2 YNNKEL come from the germline V gene (reference sequence). V was clipped by 7 bases and J by 1 base, with 10 bases between them. The CDR3 has 13 amino acids.

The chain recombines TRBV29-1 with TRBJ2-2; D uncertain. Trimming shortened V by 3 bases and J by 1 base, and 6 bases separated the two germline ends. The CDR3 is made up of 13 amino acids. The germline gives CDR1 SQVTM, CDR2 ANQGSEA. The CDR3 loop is CSVEAVNTGELFF. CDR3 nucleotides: TGCAGCGTTGAGGCGGTGAACACCGGGGAGCTGTTTTTT.

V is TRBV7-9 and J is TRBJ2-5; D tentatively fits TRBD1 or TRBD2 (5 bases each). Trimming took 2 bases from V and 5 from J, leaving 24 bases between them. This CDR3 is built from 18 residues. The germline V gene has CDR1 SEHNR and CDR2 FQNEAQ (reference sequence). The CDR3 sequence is CASSLLPTRGALWETQYF. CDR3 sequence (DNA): TGTGCCAGCAGCTTACTCCCCACGAGGGGCGCCTTGTGGGAGACCCAGTACTTC.

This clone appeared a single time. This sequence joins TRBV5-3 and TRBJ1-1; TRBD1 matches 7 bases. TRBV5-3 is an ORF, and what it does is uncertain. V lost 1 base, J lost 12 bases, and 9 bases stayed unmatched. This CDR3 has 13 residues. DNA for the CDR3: TGTGCCAGAAGCTTGCCCCGACAGGGTTCGTCTTTCTTT. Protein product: CARSLPRQGSSFF.

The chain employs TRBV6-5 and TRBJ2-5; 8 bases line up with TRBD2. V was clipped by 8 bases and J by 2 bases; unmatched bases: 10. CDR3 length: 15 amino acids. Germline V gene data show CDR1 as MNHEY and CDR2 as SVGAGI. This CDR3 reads CASAKRTSRQETQYF. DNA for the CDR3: TGTGCCAGCGCAAAAAGGACTAGCCGTCAAGAGACCCAGTACTTC.

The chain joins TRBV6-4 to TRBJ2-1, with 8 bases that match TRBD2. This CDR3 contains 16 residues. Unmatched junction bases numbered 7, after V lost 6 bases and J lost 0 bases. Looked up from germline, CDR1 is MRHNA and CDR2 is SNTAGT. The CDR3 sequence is CASSEGGGSSYNEQFF. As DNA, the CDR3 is TGTGCCAGCAGCGAGGGCGGGGGGAGCTCCTACAATGAGCAGTTCTTC.

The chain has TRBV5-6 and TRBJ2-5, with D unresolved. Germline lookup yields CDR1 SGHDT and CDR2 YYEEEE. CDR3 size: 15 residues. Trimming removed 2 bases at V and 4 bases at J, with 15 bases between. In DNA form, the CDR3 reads TGTGCCAGCAGCTTCACCACTTTGTGGGGAGAGACCCAGTACTTC. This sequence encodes CASSFTTLWGETQYF.

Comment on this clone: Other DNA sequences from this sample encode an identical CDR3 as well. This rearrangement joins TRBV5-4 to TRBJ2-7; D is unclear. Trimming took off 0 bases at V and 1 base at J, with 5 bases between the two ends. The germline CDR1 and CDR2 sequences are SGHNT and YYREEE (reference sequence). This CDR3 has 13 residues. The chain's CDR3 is CASSLEASYEQYF. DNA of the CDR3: TGTGCCAGCAGCTTGGAGGCTTCCTACGAGCAGTACTTC.

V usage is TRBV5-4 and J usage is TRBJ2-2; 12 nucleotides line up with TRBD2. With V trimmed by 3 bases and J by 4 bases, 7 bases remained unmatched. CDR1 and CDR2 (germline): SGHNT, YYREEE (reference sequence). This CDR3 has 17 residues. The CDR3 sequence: CASSSRGLAGSTGELFF. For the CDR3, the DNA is TGTGCCAGCAGCTCGCGCGGACTAGCGGGGAGCACCGGGGAGCTGTTTTTT.

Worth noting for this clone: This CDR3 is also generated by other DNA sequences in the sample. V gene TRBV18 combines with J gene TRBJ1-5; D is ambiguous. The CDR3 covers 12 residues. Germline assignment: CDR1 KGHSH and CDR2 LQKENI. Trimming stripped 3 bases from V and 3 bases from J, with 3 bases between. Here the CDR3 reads CASSPSNQPQHF. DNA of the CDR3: TGTGCCAGCTCACCCTCCAATCAGCCCCAGCATTTT.

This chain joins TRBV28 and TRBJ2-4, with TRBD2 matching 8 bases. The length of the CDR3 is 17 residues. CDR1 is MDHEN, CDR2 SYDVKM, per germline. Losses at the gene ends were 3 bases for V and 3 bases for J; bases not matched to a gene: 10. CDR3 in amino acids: CASSFSGGALDKNIQYF. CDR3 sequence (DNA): TGTGCCAGCAGTTTCTCCGGGGGGGCTCTGGACAAAAACATTCAGTACTTC.

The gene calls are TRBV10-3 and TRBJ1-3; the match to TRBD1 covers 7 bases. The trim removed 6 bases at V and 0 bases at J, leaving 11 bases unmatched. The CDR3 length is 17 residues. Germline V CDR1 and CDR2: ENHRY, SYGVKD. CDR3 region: CAIRGRTGPLSGNTIYF. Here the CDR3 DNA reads TGTGCCATCAGGGGGCGGACAGGACCCCTCTCTGGAAACACCATATATTTT.